The T cell receptor beta chain described here comes from a study of regulatory T cells in long-lasting Graves disease. Study results and caveats: Persistent disease exhibited a predilection for TRBV28, TRBJ1-2 and TRBJ2-5. Among the persistent patients, 2,741 public clonotypes were shared, more than the roughly 970 shared among new patients.

Time point described: newly diagnosed GD, antithyroid drugs for less than 3 months. RNA extracted from PBMCs served as the sequencing template. The ends lost 4 bases at V and 5 bases at J; junction bases unmatched: 7. This CDR3 is 15 amino acids long. Germline CDR1 is KGHDR and CDR2 is SFDVKD. This clonotype was observed at least ten times. The antigen remains undetermined. Building of the TCR beta libraries involved iRepertoire HTBI primers and Arm-PCR of CDR3 regions. TCRdb re-called the multiplex PCR reads through MiXCR, storing one row per CDR3 protein. Among more than 400,000 distinct CDR3 sequences, about 16% were seen once, and the ten largest hold 9.5% to 15%. The same data also went into a second study, on T cells in Graves' hyperthyroidism and ophthalmopathy.

The input for sequencing was peripheral blood mononuclear cells (PBMCs), taken at new diagnosis, from a patient treated with antithyroid drugs. This clonotype was sampled from a man in his forties with Graves disease. This chain links TRBV24-1 with TRBJ2-3; 8 positions match TRBD2. The CDR3 DNA reads as TGTGCCACCAGTGAGAAGCGGGAGCGCGAAGATACGCAGTATTTT. Protein: CATSEKREREDTQYF.